This T cell receptor beta chain comes out of a study of beta chain features in type 1 diabetes (dated by TCRdb to the late 2010s). Looking at the study overall: Patients and healthy donors did not differ in mean age, gender distribution, total cell number or subset yield. Whereas all 30 or so donors provided naive and central memory subsets, regulatory and stem cell-like memory subsets were isolated from just 8 patients and about 8 healthy donors. Across all samples, approximately 98,000,000 sorted cells were examined, and cell number per subset correlated strongly with RNA yield. The study compared TCRB repertoires of sorted circulating CD4+ T cell subsets between recently diagnosed type 1 diabetes patients and matched healthy donors. The paper as a whole reports these results and caveats: Because small numbers of individuals were included in the HLA sub-analyses, any influence of HLA type on TCRB rearrangement was left unresolved. Sequencing cDNA rather than genomic DNA could over-represent highly expressing activated cells, although activation and CD3 levels did not differ between groups. A moderate but significant shortening of TCRB CDR3 length was observed in type 1 diabetes patients in all four CD4+ subsets. The naive, central memory and regulatory TCRB repertoires appeared to resemble one another more closely among patients than among healthy donors. At VDJ recombination sites, patients with type 1 diabetes made fewer insertions and deleted more nucleotides, a pattern implying thymic rearrangement abnormalities. PCR might favor shorter templates, but patient and control samples were amplified and corrected together, so any skew would affect both groups equally.

A single peripheral blood draw of around 120 mL on average was collected from each donor into heparinised tubes. Naive, central memory, regulatory and stem cell-like memory CD4+ T cells were sorted on a BD FACSAria II using a panel including CD45RO, CCR7, CD25, CD127, CD95 and CD27. Every sorted population had a purity above 95%. PBMCs were separated immediately by Lymphoprep density gradient centrifugation and were stained directly, without being cultured. So that batch effects would be minimized, each experiment stained and sorted samples in pairs, pairing one healthy donor with one patient. All of the isolated RNA was reverse transcribed with the High Capacity cDNA Reverse Transcription Kit, so expressed TCRB transcripts were sequenced. Naive, central memory and regulatory T cell samples underwent deep immunoSEQ sequencing, averaging approximately 3.3 million total reads per sample. Sorted cells were lysed in RLT buffer, and RNA was extracted using DNase-treated RNeasy Micro or Mini kits according to cell number. Each cell subset was processed separately to prevent cross-contamination, with patient and healthy donor samples processed together. The immunoSEQ multiplex PCR was used to amplify TCRB sequences from cDNA, generating 87-bp fragments that spanned the CDR3 region. The amplicons were sequenced using the Illumina HiSeq platform. Turning to the authors' computational methods: Synthetic template baselines were used to correct PCR bias computationally, reads within Hamming distance 2 were collapsed, and singletons that could not be merged were discarded. Reads were aligned against IMGT so that V, D and J genes, CDR3 length and insertions or deletions at six rearrangement sites could be assigned. Within each subset, clonotype counts were normalized to sorted cell number, after which true diversity and Gini coefficients were computed with the tcR R package. The overlap coefficient, calculated on TCRB nucleotide sequences, was used to quantify repertoire sharing. TCRdb limited this immuneACCESS table to in-frame rearrangements with V and J called. A share of clones is missing; checked studies link under half to unresolved V genes, and the rest is unexplained. That table gives V, J and clone size, and the DNA gave D and trimming. Here the sample has about 210,000 clones; about a tenth occur a single time. In total, the top ten clones hold over 1% of the sample.

This clone showed up just a few times. Which antigen it targets is not known. There are no base qualities to consult, and no much larger clone falls within one base. Based on the germline V gene, the CDR1 and CDR2 sequences are SGDLS and YYNGEE. Spanning cysteine to phenylalanine, the CDR3 consists of 14 amino acids. The CDR3 DNA has 42 bases and is translated from base 1. Trimming takes 7 bases off V and 2 bases off J; junction bases not matched to a gene: 5. This clonotype was obtained from a man aged 18 to 30 in good health. Sequencing input: central memory CD4+ T cells from blood. The chain is encoded by TRBV9 joined to TRBJ2-3, with 9 junctional bases fitting TRBD2. The bases read TGTGCCAGCGGGCGGGAGGGGAACACAGATACGCAGTATTTT. This yields the protein CASGREGNTDTQYF.